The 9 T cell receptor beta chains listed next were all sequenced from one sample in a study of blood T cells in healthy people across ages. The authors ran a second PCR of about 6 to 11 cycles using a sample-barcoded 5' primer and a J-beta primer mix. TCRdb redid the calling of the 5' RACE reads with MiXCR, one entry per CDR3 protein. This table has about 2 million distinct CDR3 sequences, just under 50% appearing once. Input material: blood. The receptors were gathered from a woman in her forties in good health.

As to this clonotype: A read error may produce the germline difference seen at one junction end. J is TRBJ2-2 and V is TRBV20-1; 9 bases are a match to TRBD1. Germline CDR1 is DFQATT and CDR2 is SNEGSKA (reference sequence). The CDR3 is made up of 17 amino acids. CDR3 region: CSARAPRDRVNTGELFF. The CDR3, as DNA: TGCAGTGCCAGAGCCCCCCGGGACAGGGTGAACACCGGGGAGCTGTTTTTT.

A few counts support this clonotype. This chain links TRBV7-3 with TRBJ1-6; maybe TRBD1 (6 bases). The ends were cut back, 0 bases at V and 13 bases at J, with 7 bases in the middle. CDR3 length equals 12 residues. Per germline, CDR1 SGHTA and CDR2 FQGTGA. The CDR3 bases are TGTGCCAGCAGCTTAACAGGGGGGCCCCTCCACTTT. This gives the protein CASSLTGGPLHF.

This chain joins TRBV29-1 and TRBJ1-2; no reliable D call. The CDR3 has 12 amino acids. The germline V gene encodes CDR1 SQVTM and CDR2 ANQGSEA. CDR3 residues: CKTLEGNYGYTF. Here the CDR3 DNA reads TGCAAGACTTTAGAAGGGAACTATGGCTACACCTTC.

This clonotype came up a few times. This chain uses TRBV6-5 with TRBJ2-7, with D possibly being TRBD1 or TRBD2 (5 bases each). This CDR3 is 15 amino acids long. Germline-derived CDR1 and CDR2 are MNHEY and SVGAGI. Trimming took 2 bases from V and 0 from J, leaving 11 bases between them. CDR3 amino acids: CASSYAGSSSYEQYF. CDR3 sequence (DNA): TGTGCCAGCAGTTACGCAGGGAGTAGCTCCTACGAGCAGTACTTC.

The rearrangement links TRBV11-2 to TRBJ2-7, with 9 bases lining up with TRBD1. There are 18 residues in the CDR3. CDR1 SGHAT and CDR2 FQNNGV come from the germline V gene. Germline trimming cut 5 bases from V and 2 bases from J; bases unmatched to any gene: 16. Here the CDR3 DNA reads TGTGCCAGCAGCCCATTAATTCGGGCACGACAGGGGGCCTACGAGCAGTACTTC. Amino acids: CASSPLIRARQGAYEQYF.

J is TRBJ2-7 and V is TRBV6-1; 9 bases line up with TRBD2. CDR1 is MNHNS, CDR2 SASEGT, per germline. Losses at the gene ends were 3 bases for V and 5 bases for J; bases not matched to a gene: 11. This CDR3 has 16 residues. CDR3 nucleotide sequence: TGTGCCAGCAGTGATCGCGGGCTAGCGGGGAGGAACGAGCAGTACTTC. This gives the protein CASSDRGLAGRNEQYF.

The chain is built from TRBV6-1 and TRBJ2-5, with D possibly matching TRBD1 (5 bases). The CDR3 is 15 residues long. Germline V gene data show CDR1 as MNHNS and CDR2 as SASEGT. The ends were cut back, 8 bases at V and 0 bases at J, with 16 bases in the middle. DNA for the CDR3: TGTGCCAGCTGCACAGGCCAGACATACCAAGAGACCCAGTACTTC. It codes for CASCTGQTYQETQYF.

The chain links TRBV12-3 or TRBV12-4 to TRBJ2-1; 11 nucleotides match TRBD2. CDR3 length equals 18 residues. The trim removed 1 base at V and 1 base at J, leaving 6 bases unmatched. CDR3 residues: CASSLGSGGALSYNEQFF. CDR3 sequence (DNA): TGTGCCAGCAGTTTAGGTAGCGGGGGGGCTCTATCCTACAATGAGCAGTTCTTC.

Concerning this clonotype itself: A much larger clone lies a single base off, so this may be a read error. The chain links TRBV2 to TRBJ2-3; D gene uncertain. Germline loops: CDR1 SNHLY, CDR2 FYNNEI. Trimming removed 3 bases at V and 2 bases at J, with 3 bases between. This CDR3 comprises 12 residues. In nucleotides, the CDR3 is TGTGCCAGCAGTGACGCCACAGATACGCAGTATTTT. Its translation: CASSDATDTQYF.